This is a list of T cell receptor beta chains from one sample in a study of blood T cell repertoires in COVID-19. Sequenced by immunoSEQ multiplex PCR; TCRdb stores in-frame clones only, minus some. The table records some 260,000 clones, around 89% of them present only once. Sequencing was done on a sample of peripheral blood. Source of these receptors: a woman in her thirties or forties who had recovered from COVID-19. Each CDR3 is given with its conserved first and last residue. The D gene is left open where the match is weak. For some rows the clone size is stated as once, few or many, or as a class when expanded; others skip it.

>TRBJ1-6|-|TRBD1|TRBV2
CASRPRTGGDSPLHF
TGTGCCAGCAGACCCAGGACAGGGGGTGATTCACCCCTCCACTTT
>TRBJ2-2|-|TRBD1|TRBV7-6
CASSPGQGRNTGELFF
TGTGCCAGCAGCCCAGGACAGGGGCGTAACACCGGGGAGCTGTTTTTT
>TRBJ1-1|-|-|TRBV5-1
CASSLYPGRNTEAFF
TGCGCCAGCAGCTTGTACCCGGGGAGGAACACTGAAGCTTTCTTT
>TRBJ2-2|once|TRBD2|TRBV11-2
CASSLVPAGGGRGGELFF
TGTGCCAGCAGCTTAGTCCCAGCCGGCGGGGGGCGCGGCGGGGAGCTGTTTTTT
>TRBJ2-1|many|TRBD2|TRBV7-9
CASSQGGLAGGRNEQFF
TGTGCCAGCAGCCAGGGGGGGTTAGCGGGAGGACGCAATGAGCAGTTCTTC
>TRBJ2-2|-|TRBD2|TRBV5-4
CASSSLAGNTGELFF
TGTGCCAGCAGCTCGCTAGCGGGGAACACCGGGGAGCTGTTTTTT
>TRBJ2-1|-|TRBD2|TRBV7-2
CASSPLGGLAGYEQFF
TGTGCCAGCAGCCCCCTCGGGGGACTAGCGGGGTATGAGCAGTTCTTC
>TRBJ1-6|once|-|TRBV10-1
CASSGGGEGPLHF
TGCGCCAGCAGCGGAGGGGGGGAAGGGCCCCTCCACTTT
>TRBJ2-2|-|TRBD1|TRBV5-6
CASSQTGVLFHGELFF
TGTGCCAGCAGCCAAACAGGGGTCCTCTTCCACGGGGAGCTGTTTTTT
>TRBJ2-4|-|TRBD1|TRBV2
CASSDRGQGRPKGIQYF
TGTGCCAGCAGTGATAGGGGGCAGGGGCGCCCCAAAGGCATTCAGTACTTC
>TRBJ2-7|-|-|TRBV3-1/TRBV3-2
CASSPTNPNWTPSYEQYF
TGTGCCAGCAGTCCTACTAACCCGAACTGGACACCCTCCTACGAGCAGTACTTC
>TRBJ1-2|-|-|TRBV7-9
CASSSRDYGYTF
TGTGCCAGCAGCTCGCGGGACTATGGCTACACCTTC
>TRBJ1-2|-|-|TRBV28
CASSQGGATDFYGYTF
TGTGCCAGCAGCCAAGGGGGGGCGACTGACTTCTATGGCTACACCTTC
>TRBJ2-5|-|-|TRBV9
CASSEGQETQYF
TGTGCCAGCAGCGAGGGGCAAGAGACCCAGTACTTC
>TRBJ2-3|-|-|TRBV11-2
CASSLGGRFTDTQYF
TGTGCCAGCAGCTTAGGTGGCCGATTCACAGATACGCAGTATTTT
>TRBJ2-3|-|TRBD2|TRBV5-5
CASSYGGTSGTDTQYF
TGTGCCAGCAGCTACGGGGGGACTAGCGGCACAGATACGCAGTATTTT
>TRBJ1-3|-|TRBD1|TRBV18
CASSPGTAGNTIYF
TGTGCCAGCTCACCCGGGACAGCTGGAAACACCATATATTTT
>TRBJ2-7|-|-|TRBV6-2/TRBV6-3
CASSPVVRAGEQYF
TGTGCCAGCAGCCCCGTTGTGCGGGCGGGGGAGCAGTACTTC
>TRBJ2-3|-|TRBD2|TRBV7-8
CASSPRTSGRVMYF
TGTGCCAGCAGCCCGCGGACTAGCGGGAGAGTGATGTATTTT
>TRBJ2-1|-|-|TRBV6-2/TRBV6-3
CASSYRSVSYNEQFF
TGTGCCAGCAGTTACCGAAGCGTCTCCTACAATGAGCAGTTCTTC
>TRBJ1-2|-|-|TRBV7-8
CASSPSRQTNYGYTF
TGTGCCAGCAGCCCCTCCCGACAGACCAACTATGGCTACACCTTC
>TRBJ2-1|-|TRBD1|TRBV5-6
CASSPGQGPYNEQFF
TGTGCCAGCAGCCCCGGACAGGGCCCCTACAATGAGCAGTTCTTC
>TRBJ2-7|-|-|TRBV11-2
CASRGGGYEQYF
TGTGCCAGCAGGGGAGGGGGGTACGAGCAGTACTTC
>TRBJ2-7|-|TRBD2|TRBV6-5
CASSYTGGSSYEQYF
TGTGCCAGCAGTTACACGGGGGGGAGCTCCTACGAGCAGTACTTC
>TRBJ2-3|once|TRBD2|TRBV5-4
CASSLGGSGTPTDTQYF
TGTGCCAGCAGCTTGGGAGGTAGCGGGACCCCCACAGATACGCAGTATTTT
>TRBJ2-5|-|-|TRBV6-5
CASSTTQETQYF
TGTGCCAGCAGTACAACACAAGAGACCCAGTACTTC
>TRBJ1-6|-|-|TRBV28
CATTGLNSPLHF
TGTGCCACCACAGGCTTAAATTCACCCCTCCACTTT
>TRBJ1-5|few|-|TRBV10-3
CATPGVGGVSQHF
TGTGCCACCCCTGGGGTGGGGGGGGTGTCCCAGCATTTT
>TRBJ2-1|-|-|TRBV11-3
CASRARGNRDEQFF
TGTGCCAGCAGGGCCCGGGGTAACCGGGATGAGCAGTTCTTC
>TRBJ2-7|-|TRBD1|TRBV30
CAWSGTGGGYEQYF
TGTGCCTGGAGTGGGACAGGGGGTGGCTACGAGCAGTACTTC
>TRBJ2-1|-|-|TRBV27
CASSLWLADEQFF
TGTGCCAGCAGTTTATGGCTAGCCGATGAGCAGTTCTTC
>TRBJ2-2|-|-|TRBV6-5
CAGRSAGELFF
TGTGCGGGCCGATCAGCCGGGGAGCTGTTTTTT
>TRBJ1-2|-|TRBD1|TRBV4-3
CASSQGSGQAGYGYTF
TGCGCCAGCAGCCAAGGGTCGGGACAGGCCGGCTATGGCTACACCTTC
>TRBJ1-5|-|-|TRBV18
CASSPWGRGNQPQHF
TGTGCCAGCTCTCCGTGGGGCAGGGGCAATCAGCCCCAGCATTTT
>TRBJ2-1|-|TRBD2|TRBV30
CAWSRGLVGNEQFF
TGTGCCTGGAGTAGGGGACTAGTGGGGAATGAGCAGTTCTTC
>TRBJ2-1|once|-|TRBV6-2/TRBV6-3
CASSPRAPLIAVPNNEQFF
TGTGCCAGCAGTCCCCGGGCCCCACTCATAGCGGTACCCAACAATGAGCAGTTCTTC
>TRBJ1-6|-|-|TRBV6-1
CASSESQYSNSPLHF
TGTGCCAGCAGTGAATCTCAATACTCGAATTCACCCCTCCACTTT
>TRBJ2-3|-|-|TRBV29-1
CSVEDPMQAQTDTQYF
TGCAGCGTTGAAGATCCGATGCAGGCCCAAACAGATACGCAGTATTTT
>TRBJ1-2|-|TRBD1|TRBV12-3/TRBV12-4
CASSLGGDRIF
TGTGCCAGCAGTTTAGGGGGGGACAGGATCTTC
>TRBJ2-1|-|TRBD2|TRBV19
CASRALAGGYNEQFF
TGTGCCAGTAGGGCACTAGCGGGAGGGTACAATGAGCAGTTCTTC
>TRBJ2-7|-|TRBD2|TRBV27
CAASRGLAGVGEQYF
TGTGCCGCCAGCCGAGGACTAGCGGGAGTGGGGGAGCAGTACTTC
>TRBJ2-1|-|TRBD2|TRBV4-3
CASGGLAGSSYNEQFF
TGCGCCAGCGGGGGACTAGCGGGGAGCTCCTACAATGAGCAGTTCTTC